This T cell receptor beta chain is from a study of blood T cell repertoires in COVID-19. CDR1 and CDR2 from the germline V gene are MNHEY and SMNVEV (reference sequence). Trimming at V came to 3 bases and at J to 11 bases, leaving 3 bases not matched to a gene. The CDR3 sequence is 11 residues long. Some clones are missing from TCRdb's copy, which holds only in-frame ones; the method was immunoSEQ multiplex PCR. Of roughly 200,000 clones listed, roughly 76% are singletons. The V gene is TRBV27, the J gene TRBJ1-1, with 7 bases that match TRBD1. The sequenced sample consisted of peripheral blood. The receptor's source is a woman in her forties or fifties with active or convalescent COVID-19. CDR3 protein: CASSFGQVAFF. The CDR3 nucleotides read TGTGCCAGCAGTTTTGGACAGGTGGCTTTCTTT.